This T cell receptor (beta chain) was captured by sequencing in a study of blood T cell repertoires in COVID-19. Turning to the study itself: PBMCs, B-cell-depleted T cells, or T cells were the source of the cDNA or gDNA that made up the material.

Clones were sequenced by immunoSEQ multiplex PCR, and TCRdb holds only the in-frame ones, with some missing. The sample lists 200,000 to 250,000 clones, 82% occurring once. Deletions cut 5 bases from V and 5 bases from J, with 15 bases between. Germline CDR1 reads LGHNA; CDR2 reads YNFKEQ. The CDR3 spans 14 residues. This sequence originates from a woman over 75 with acute or convalescent COVID-19. The sample was peripheral blood. The V and J genes are TRBV4-2 and TRBJ1-2; D may be TRBD1 (5 bases). In DNA, the CDR3 is TGTGCCAGCAGCTCCAGGGAGGGTTTGTATGGCTACACCTTC. Its protein product is CASSSREGLYGYTF.